Here is one TCR beta chain with its context. The assay was immunoSEQ multiplex PCR, and TCRdb's table has in-frame clones only and misses some. The sample lists about 660,000 clones, more than 75% occurring once. The data were obtained in a study of shared T cell receptors in the human thymus. V dropped 0 bases and J dropped 3; count of bases not matched to a gene: 10. Germline CDR1 and CDR2: SGHDN and FVKESK. This CDR3 has 18 amino acids. The same sample was also studied in work on human thymus T cells. Per that paper: All donors were healthy Finnish infants who were undergoing corrective surgery to treat congenital heart defects.

The origin of this receptor is a boy in the first two years of life with a congenital heart defect. Sequenced input: thymocytes. The chain joins TRBV14 to TRBJ2-1; 8 nucleotides agree with TRBD2. The CDR3: CASSQDSTVAGSYNEQFF. The CDR3 DNA reads TGTGCCAGCAGCCAAGATTCCACGGTAGCGGGAAGCTACAATGAGCAGTTCTTC.